This TCR beta chain originates from a study of shared clonotypes between healthy human individuals. Study in general: Used for every donor were three CD4 naive, three CD4 memory, two CD8 naive and one CD8 memory plate.

The table came from immunoSEQ multiplex PCR; TCRdb's copy has only in-frame clones and leaves some out. The sample shows hundreds of thousands of clones, about 95% of them seen only once. Findings and caveats of the study: Having only a few donors restricted how much genetic and exposure-history diversity was captured. Shared across a few donors were around 5% of the naive CD4 clonotypes.

A remark on this clone: Its antigen is unknown.

CD8 cells regarded as naive lacked CD45RO, were positively chosen for CCR7, and omitted terminally differentiated effector memory CD45RA+ cells. V lost 3 bases, J lost 6 bases, and 3 bases stayed unmatched. The CDR3 has 13 amino acids. Germline lookup yields CDR1 PRHDT and CDR2 FYEKMQ (reference sequence). The chain recombines TRBV13 with TRBJ2-7, with 9 bases matching TRBD1. This clonotype was sampled from a woman younger than 45 in good health. Sequenced material: naive CD8+ T cells sorted from blood. Here the CDR3 reads CASSLGTGREQYF. The CDR3 DNA is TGTGCCAGCAGCTTGGGGACAGGGCGCGAGCAGTACTTC.